These 18 T cell receptor beta chains originate from one sample sequenced in a study of blood T cell repertoires in COVID-19. The table came from immunoSEQ multiplex PCR; TCRdb's copy has only in-frame clones and leaves some out. This sample has about 250,000 clones, with roughly 83% found just once. Sequenced input: peripheral blood. The receptor set was obtained from a man aged 80 or over with acute or convalescent COVID-19.

This sequence joins TRBV7-3 and TRBJ2-1, with 8 bases aligning to TRBD1. The CDR3 is 15 amino acids. V lost 3 bases, J lost 4 bases, and 5 bases stayed unmatched. Germline loops: CDR1 SGHTA, CDR2 FQGTGA. In DNA, the CDR3 is TGTGCCAGCAGCTTGGACAGGGCTCGATACAATGAGCAGTTCTTC. Residues: CASSLDRARYNEQFF.

V gene TRBV5-8 combines with J gene TRBJ2-7; 9 bases line up with TRBD1. V lost 4 bases and J lost 4; bases outside the gene matches: 12. CDR1 SGHTS and CDR2 YDEGEE come from the germline V gene. The CDR3 spans 16 residues. CDR3 nucleotide sequence: TGTGCCAGCAGCCTATCCGGGACAGGGATTGTGTACGAGCAGTACTTC. The encoded protein is CASSLSGTGIVYEQYF.

This rearrangement joins TRBV6-5 to TRBJ1-2; 8 bases are a match to TRBD1. The germline CDR1 and CDR2 sequences are MNHEY and SVGAGI. The ends lost 2 bases at V and 3 bases at J; junction bases unmatched: 5. This CDR3 is 15 amino acids long. For the CDR3, the DNA is TGTGCCAGCAGTTACGACGGACAGGGCTACTATGGCTACACCTTC. This sequence encodes CASSYDGQGYYGYTF.

This chain links TRBV7-9 with TRBJ1-6; D is uncertain. This CDR3 region has 13 residues. Germline V gene sequence: CDR1 SEHNR, CDR2 FQNEAQ (reference sequence). Trimming removed 6 bases at V and 1 base at J, with 4 bases between. CDR3 in amino acids: CASRQSYNSPLHF. For the CDR3, the DNA is TGTGCCAGCAGACAGTCCTATAATTCACCCCTCCACTTT.

The gene calls are TRBV18 and TRBJ2-4; 8 bases fit TRBD1. J lost 2 bases, V lost 5 bases, and 8 bases had no gene match. Per the germline V gene, CDR1 is KGHSH and CDR2 is LQKENI. This CDR3 spans 16 amino acids. The CDR3 sequence is CASSFGTGGTKNIQYF. CDR3 sequence (DNA): TGTGCCAGCTCATTCGGCACAGGGGGAACCAAAAACATTCAGTACTTC.

The chain uses TRBV21-1 and TRBJ2-7; whether TRBD2, the table's D call, matches the DNA was not checked. TRBV21-1 constitutes a pseudogene. The CDR3 consists of 11 residues. CDR3 in DNA: TGTGCCAGCAGCAACGGGAACGAGCAGTACTTC. Protein sequence: CASSNGNEQYF.

The rearrangement joins TRBV5-4 to TRBJ2-1; 8 bases are a match to TRBD2. Germline assignment: CDR1 SGHNT and CDR2 YYREEE (reference sequence). V shed 1 base and J 0 bases; nucleotides not matched to a gene: 6. This CDR3 is built from 17 residues. The CDR3 loop is CASSLNRGGSSYNEQFF. The CDR3 DNA reads as TGTGCCAGCAGCTTGAATCGGGGGGGGAGCTCCTACAATGAGCAGTTCTTC.

This clone was counted ten times or more. The chain couples TRBV7-9 to TRBJ1-6; D is perhaps TRBD1 (5 bases). Germline CDR1 and CDR2: SEHNR and FQNEAQ (reference sequence). V dropped 5 bases and J dropped 6 bases, with 11 bases sitting between them. The length of the CDR3 is 14 residues. The CDR3 sequence is CASSGGVGNSPLHF. The CDR3 bases are TGTGCCAGCAGCGGAGGGGTTGGTAATTCACCCCTCCACTTT. Looking up the rest from reference TRBV7-9 and TRBJ1-6 gives the full variable domain: DTGVSQNPRHKITKRGQNVTFRCDPISEHNRLYWYRQTLGQGPEFLTYFQNEAQLEKSRLLSDRFSAERPKGSFSTLEIQRTEQGDSAMYLCASSGGVGNSPLHFGNGTRLTVT.

The chain carries TRBV4-1 and TRBJ2-4; a possible D gene is TRBD2 (6 bases). The CDR3 totals 16 residues. CDR1 MGHRA and CDR2 YSYEKL come from the germline V gene. Trimming pared 0 bases from V and 1 base from J, leaving 10 bases between. CDR3 bases: TGCGCCAGCAGCCAAGATTCAGCGGGCGCCAAAAACATTCAGTACTTC. Its translation is CASSQDSAGAKNIQYF.

This clone was found a few times. This chain joins TRBV21-1 and TRBJ1-2; TRBD1, as called in the table, went unchecked against the DNA. TRBV21-1 is shown as a pseudogene. This CDR3 is built from 18 residues. CDR3: CASSKARRTGGELDGYTF. CDR3 bases: TGTGCCAGCAGCAAAGCGCGGAGGACAGGGGGCGAGCTGGATGGCTACACCTTC.

This rearrangement joins TRBV2 to TRBJ1-6, with TRBD1 matching over 8 bases. The V gene's germline CDR1 is SNHLY and CDR2 FYNNEI. Losses at the gene ends were 6 bases for V and 6 bases for J; bases not matched to a gene: 7. The CDR3 loop spans 15 amino acids. CDR3 sequence (DNA): TGTGCCAGCAGCAATGACAGGGGTGCTAATTCACCCCTCCACTTT. It yields the protein CASSNDRGANSPLHF. Full variable domain (remainder filled in from reference TRBV2 and TRBJ1-6): EPEVTQTPSHQVTQMGQEVILRCVPISNHLYFYWYRQILGQKVEFLVSFYNNEISEKSEIFDDQFSVERPDGSNFTLKIRSTKLEDSAMYFCASSNDRGANSPLHFGNGTRLTVT.

This chain joins TRBV28 and TRBJ2-7; 13 positions agree with TRBD2. Germline lookup yields CDR1 MDHEN and CDR2 SYDVKM. V shed 3 bases, J shed 6 bases, and the junction held 2 bases outside the gene matches. This CDR3 comprises 14 residues. The CDR3 loop reads CASSFTSGGAEQYF. The DNA for the CDR3 is TGTGCCAGCAGTTTCACTAGCGGGGGGGCCGAGCAGTACTTC.

This chain connects TRBV6-6 to TRBJ1-1, with D hard to call. Germline CDR1 is MNHNY and CDR2 is SVGAGI (reference sequence). The ends were cut back, 2 bases at V and 3 bases at J, with 13 bases in the middle. The CDR3 runs 15 residues. CDR3 sequence (DNA): TGTGCCAGCAGTTACCGGGAGTCCGCAGACACTGAAGCTTTCTTT. It specifies CASSYRESADTEAFF.

This clone was picked up a small number of times. The chain employs TRBV6-6 and TRBJ1-5, with D perhaps matching TRBD1 (5 bases). The CDR3 is made up of 15 amino acids. The ends were cut back, 2 bases at V and 4 bases at J, with 12 bases in the middle. Germline V lookup: CDR1 MNHNY, CDR2 SVGAGI (reference sequence). The CDR3 loop reads CASSYPGGGNQPQHF. DNA for the CDR3: TGTGCCAGCAGTTACCCGGGGGGAGGTAATCAGCCCCAGCATTTT.

This sequence joins TRBV7-9 and TRBJ2-7, with 8 bases fitting TRBD1. Germline lookup yields CDR1 SEHNR and CDR2 FQNEAQ (reference sequence). This CDR3 is built from 16 residues. Germline trimming cut 4 bases from V and 3 bases from J; bases unmatched to any gene: 11. Here the CDR3 DNA reads TGTGCCAGCAGCTACAACCCTCCTGGACAGGGCTACGAGCAGTACTTC. Protein product: CASSYNPPGQGYEQYF.

This rearrangement joins TRBV10-3 to TRBJ2-7, with a possible D match to TRBD1 (6 bases). The CDR3 totals 12 residues. The V gene's germline CDR1 is ENHRY and CDR2 SYGVKD. Between the trimmed V and J ends, which lost 2 bases and 5 bases, there was a span of 7 bases. The DNA of the CDR3 is TGTGCCATCAGTGAGACAGGGAACGAGCAGTACTTC. It is translated as CAISETGNEQYF.

In nucleotides, the CDR3 is TGCGCCAGCAGCTTGGGTCAGGGGCCTTACAATGAGCAGTTCTTC. This codes for CASSLGQGPYNEQFF. V is TRBV5-1 and J is TRBJ2-1; D is perhaps TRBD1 (6 bases). This CDR3 is 15 amino acids long. Looked up from germline, CDR1 is SGHRS and CDR2 is YFSETQ. Trimming left V 0 bases short and J 4 bases short, with 11 bases between.

This clone has only one observation. The rearrangement links TRBV6-1 to TRBJ2-3; D possibly corresponds to TRBD2 (6 bases). The ends were cut back, 1 base at V and 6 bases at J, with 11 bases in the middle. The CDR3 spans 14 residues. CDR1 and CDR2 from the germline V gene are MNHNS and SASEGT. The CDR3 loop reads CASSEVVGRDTQYF. In DNA form, the CDR3 reads TGTGCCAGCAGTGAAGTGGTAGGGAGGGATACGCAGTATTTT.